Listed below are T cell receptor beta chains from one sample, sequenced in a study of metastatic and nonmetastatic thyroid tumors. Using MiXCR, TCRdb reanalyzed the PCR reads. The repertoire consists of tens of thousands of clones, with approximately 13% occurring once and the leading ten covering 15% to 20%. Sequencing was carried out using blood. These receptors were taken from a female donor with papillary thyroid cancer or a benign thyroid nodule (not recorded which). Some clones in this sample may be carry-over from other donors' samples. The CDR3 runs from the conserved cysteine through the conserved F or W. D genes are given only for firm matches. Clone size is shown for a subset of rows, as once, few, many or a class of expanded clone.

clone_size	cdr3_length	d_call	v_call	j_call	cdr3_aa	cdr3_nt
many	13	NA	TRBV25-1	TRBJ2-3	CASCGWGLDTQYF	TGTGCCAGCTGCGGATGGGGGTTGGATACGCAGTATTTT
many	15	NA	TRBV6-1	TRBJ2-5	CASTTRRGWQETQYF	TGTGCCAGCACAACTCGTAGGGGTTGGCAAGAGACCCAGTACTTC
many	16	NA	TRBV5-1	TRBJ1-4	CASRQNLGVPNEKLFF	TGCGCCAGCAGACAGAACCTAGGGGTCCCTAATGAAAAACTGTTTTTT
NA	19	TRBD1	TRBV10-1	TRBJ1-6	CASSECGTGGSSYNSPLHF	TGCGCCAGCAGTGAGTGCGGGACAGGGGGGAGCTCCTATAATTCACCCCTCCACTTT
many	15	NA	TRBV4-3	TRBJ1-1	CASSHRTPMNTEAFF	TGCGCCAGCAGCCATAGGACACCTATGAACACTGAAGCTTTCTTT
many	15	TRBD2	TRBV5-1	TRBJ2-1	CASSPTGLAYNEQFF	TGCGCCAGCAGCCCCACTGGACTAGCCTACAATGAGCAGTTCTTC
many	14	TRBD1	TRBV29-1	TRBJ1-1	CSVEPGQGGTEAFF	TGCAGCGTTGAACCCGGACAGGGCGGCACTGAAGCTTTCTTT
NA	15	NA	TRBV7-2	TRBJ1-2	CASSLAGGGNYGYTF	TGTGCCAGCAGCTTAGCCGGGGGCGGCAACTATGGCTACACCTTC
many	13	NA	TRBV7-8	TRBJ1-1	CASSSRLNTEAFF	TGTGCCAGCAGCTCTCGATTGAACACTGAAGCTTTCTTT
many	14	NA	TRBV19	TRBJ2-5	CAHSSLGRKETQYF	TGTGCCCACTCATCTTTGGGGCGGAAAGAGACCCAGTACTTC
NA	16	TRBD2	TRBV5-4	TRBJ2-1	CASSFGTSGIYNEQFF	TGTGCCAGCAGCTTTGGGACTAGCGGGATCTACAATGAGCAGTTCTTC
many	15	TRBD2	TRBV18	TRBJ2-7	CASSPPPAGGGEQYF	TGTGCCAGCTCACCACCGCCAGCGGGAGGGGGCGAGCAGTACTTC
NA	15	NA	TRBV5-1	TRBJ1-2	CASSYLDGSNYGYTF	TGCGCCAGCAGCTATCTGGACGGGTCTAACTATGGCTACACCTTC
many	13	TRBD1	TRBV19	TRBJ2-7	CASSIGQAYEQYF	TGTGCCAGTAGTATCGGACAGGCCTACGAGCAGTACTTC
many	16	TRBD2	TRBV9	TRBJ2-3	CASSHGLAPSTDTQYF	TGTGCCAGCAGCCACGGACTAGCGCCTAGCACAGATACGCAGTATTTT
few	16	NA	TRBV6-2/TRBV6-3	TRBJ1-2	CAGSYSGQSAGYGYTF	TGTGCCGGCAGTTACTCAGGACAGTCCGCTGGCTATGGCTACACCTTC
many	14	TRBD2	TRBV30	TRBJ2-7	CAWSDGRFPYEQYF	TGTGCCTGGAGTGACGGGAGGTTTCCCTACGAGCAGTACTTC
few	13	NA	TRBV7-9	TRBJ2-5	CASKTNLQETQYF	TGTGCCAGCAAAACAAATCTCCAAGAGACCCAGTACTTC
many	19	TRBD2	TRBV20-1	TRBJ2-3	CSAIGTSHVTSSSTDTQYF	TGCAGTGCTATAGGGACTAGTCATGTTACTTCCTCTAGCACAGATACGCAGTATTTT
many	16	TRBD1	TRBV20-1	TRBJ2-1	CSARDRGSVNFNEQFF	TGCAGTGCCCGGGACAGGGGCTCGGTCAATTTCAATGAGCAGTTCTTC